Following are 10 T cell receptor beta chains from one sample sequenced in a study of blood T cells in healthy people across ages. For the second PCR, which ran for about 6 to 11 cycles, a sample-barcoded 5' primer and a J-beta primer mix were used. TCRdb recomputed calls from the 5' RACE reads with MiXCR, one row per CDR3 protein. The table has 650,000 to 800,000 distinct CDR3 sequences, around two fifths seen once. Sequencing was performed on blood. The receptor set was obtained from a man aged 55 to 70 in good health.

There are a few counts of this clonotype. The J gene is TRBJ2-7, the V gene TRBV18, with a weak D call TRBD2 (5 bases). V gave up 2 bases and J gave up 4 bases, with 12 bases separating them. Germline CDR1 and CDR2: KGHSH and LQKENI. The CDR3 extends over 14 amino acids. The CDR3 coding sequence is TGTGCCAGCTCACCAGGGATAGAGGGTTACGAGCAGTACTTC. As protein: CASSPGIEGYEQYF.

This chain links TRBV11-2 with TRBJ2-3; 7 nucleotides agree with TRBD2. CDR1 is SGHAT, CDR2 FQNNGV, per germline. V was clipped by 1 base and J by 4 bases; unmatched bases: 5. The CDR3 totals 15 residues. In nucleotides, the CDR3 is TGTGCCAGCAGCTTAGTGCGGGGGTTTGCAGATACGCAGTATTTT. This encodes CASSLVRGFADTQYF.

Ten or more counts support this clonotype. This sequence joins TRBV27 and TRBJ2-5; no definite D call. V lost 6 bases, J lost 0 bases, and 8 bases lay in between. Looked up from germline, CDR1 is MNHEY and CDR2 is SMNVEV (reference sequence). The CDR3 is 13 amino acids. The CDR3 coding sequence is TGTGCCAGCAGCCGCACGTACCAAGAGACCCAGTACTTC. Translating it yields CASSRTYQETQYF.

The chain joins TRBV4-1 to TRBJ1-1; 10 bases are shared with TRBD1. V lost 0 bases and J lost 5; bases outside the gene matches: 6. This CDR3 spans 16 amino acids. CDR1 MGHRA and CDR2 YSYEKL come from the germline V gene. The CDR3 DNA is TGCGCCAGCAGCCAAGATCAGACAGGGGGCAAGACTGAAGCTTTCTTT. The encoded protein is CASSQDQTGGKTEAFF.

The rearrangement uses TRBV6-2 or TRBV6-3 and TRBJ2-5; D ambiguous. TRBJ2-7 matches the DNA end more closely, so the J call is doubtful. The CDR3 loop spans 12 amino acids. Germline V lookup: CDR1 MNHEY, CDR2 SVGEGT. The CDR3 is CASSYLRREQYF. In DNA form, the CDR3 reads TGTGCCAGCAGTTACTTGAGACGCGAGCAGTACTTC.

The rearrangement uses TRBV10-2 and TRBJ2-1; a possible D gene is TRBD1 (6 bases). V shed 8 bases and J shed 8 bases, with 19 bases lying between them. This CDR3 region has 14 residues. Germline values: CDR1 WSHSY, CDR2 SAAADI. For the CDR3, the DNA is TGCGCCAGCGGCTCGGGACAAGGGTGGGATGAGCAGTTCTTC. This encodes CASGSGQGWDEQFF.

The rearrangement uses TRBV3-1 and TRBJ1-2; D is possibly TRBD1 (6 bases). The ends were cut back, 4 bases at V and 5 bases at J, with 14 bases in the middle. CDR3 size: 14 residues. The germline gives CDR1 LGHDT, CDR2 YNNKEL (reference sequence). The CDR3: CASSRLDSPYGYTF. The DNA for the CDR3 is TGTGCCAGCAGCCGCCTGGACAGTCCTTATGGCTACACCTTC.

This clonotype was found a few times. The chain combines TRBV7-9 with TRBJ2-5; D possibly uses TRBD1 or TRBD2 (5 bases each). The germline V gene has CDR1 SEHNR and CDR2 FQNEAQ (reference sequence). V was shortened by 5 bases and J by 11 bases, with 24 bases between the two germline ends. This CDR3 has 15 residues. The CDR3 reads CASSPRDRRGYEQYF. For the CDR3, the DNA is TGTGCCAGCAGCCCCCGGGATCGCCGGGGCTATGAGCAGTACTTC.

This clonotype was recorded many times. J is TRBJ2-5 and V is TRBV29-1, with 9 bases that match TRBD2. V shed 3 bases and J 3 bases; nucleotides not matched to a gene: 2. Germline-derived CDR1 and CDR2 are SQVTM and ANQGSEA. The CDR3 spans 13 residues. The CDR3 nucleotides read TGCAGCGTTGATGGACTAGCGAAAGAGACCCAGTACTTC. It specifies CSVDGLAKETQYF.

The CDR3 is CATSTIRGTDTQYF. CDR3 DNA sequence: TGTGCCACCAGCACCATCCGAGGCACAGATACGCAGTATTTT. J is TRBJ2-3 and V is TRBV15; D ambiguous. Trimming stripped 4 bases from V and 1 base from J, with 9 bases between. CDR1 and CDR2 from the germline V gene are LNHNV and YYDKDF (reference sequence). The CDR3 consists of 14 residues.